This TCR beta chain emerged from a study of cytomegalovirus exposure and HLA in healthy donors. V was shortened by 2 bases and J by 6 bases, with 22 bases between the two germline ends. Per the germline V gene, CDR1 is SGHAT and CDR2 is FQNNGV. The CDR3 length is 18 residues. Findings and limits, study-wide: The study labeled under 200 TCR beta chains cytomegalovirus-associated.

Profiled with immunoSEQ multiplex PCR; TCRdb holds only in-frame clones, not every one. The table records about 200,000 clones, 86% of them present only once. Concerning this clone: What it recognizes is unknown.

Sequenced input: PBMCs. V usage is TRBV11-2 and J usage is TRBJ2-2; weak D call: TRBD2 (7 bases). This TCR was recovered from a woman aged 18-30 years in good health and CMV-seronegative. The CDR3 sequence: CASSLNYGGRLIAGELFF. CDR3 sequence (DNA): TGTGCCAGCAGCTTAAACTACGGGGGGCGCTTAATCGCCGGGGAGCTGTTTTTT.